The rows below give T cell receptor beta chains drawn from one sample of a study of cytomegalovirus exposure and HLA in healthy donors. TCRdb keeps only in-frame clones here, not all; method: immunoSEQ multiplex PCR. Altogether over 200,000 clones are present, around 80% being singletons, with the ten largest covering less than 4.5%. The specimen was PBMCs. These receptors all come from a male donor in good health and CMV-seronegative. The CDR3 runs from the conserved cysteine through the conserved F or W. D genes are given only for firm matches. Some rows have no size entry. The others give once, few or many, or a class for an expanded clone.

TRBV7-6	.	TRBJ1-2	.	TGTGCCAGCAGCTTAGGGGGGGGTTACGACTACACCTTC	CASSLGGGYDYTF
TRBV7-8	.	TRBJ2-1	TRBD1	TGTGCCAGCAGCTTCGACCCGGGGACAGGGGGCGCCGACAATGAGCAGTTCTTC	CASSFDPGTGGADNEQFF
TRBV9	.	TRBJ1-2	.	TGTGCCAGCAGCGAAACACCTAACTATGGCTACACCTTC	CASSETPNYGYTF
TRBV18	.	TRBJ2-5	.	TGTGCCAGCCAGTCTGAGGGCCCAGAGACCCAGTACTTC	CASQSEGPETQYF
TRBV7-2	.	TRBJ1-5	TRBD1	TGTGCCAGCAGTCTCGAGAGGGGGCTCGGTCAGCCCCAGCATTTT	CASSLERGLGQPQHF
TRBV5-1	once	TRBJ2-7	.	TGCGCCAGCAGCTTGCCAGGCAGGCACGAGCAGTACTTC	CASSLPGRHEQYF
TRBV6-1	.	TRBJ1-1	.	TGTGCCAGCAGTGACAGGGGTCTGGAAGCTTTCTTT	CASSDRGLEAFF
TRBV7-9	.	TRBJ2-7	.	TGTTCCAGCAGCGCACGAAAGGGGGAGCAGTACTTC	CSSSARKGEQYF
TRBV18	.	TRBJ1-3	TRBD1	TGTGCCAGCTCACCGAGGACAGGGTCCCTTTCCTCTGGAAACACCATATATTTT	CASSPRTGSLSSGNTIYF
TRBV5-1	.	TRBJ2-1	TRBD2	TGCGCCAGCAGCCCCGGCTTGACTAGCGGGAGAGCGAACAATGAGCAGTTCTTC	CASSPGLTSGRANNEQFF
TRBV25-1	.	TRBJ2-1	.	TGTGCCAGCAGTGGGGGAGGATCCTACAATGAGCAGTTCTTC	CASSGGGSYNEQFF
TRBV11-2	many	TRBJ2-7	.	TGTGCCAGCAGCCAAGTTGTCGAGAACGAGCAGTACTTC	CASSQVVENEQYF
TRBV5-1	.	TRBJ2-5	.	TGCGCCAGCAGCTTGGGATCGGGAGAGACCCAGTACTTC	CASSLGSGETQYF
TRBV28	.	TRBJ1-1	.	TGTGCCAGCAGTTTGGTCCAGGGGATGAACACTGAAGCTTTCTTT	CASSLVQGMNTEAFF
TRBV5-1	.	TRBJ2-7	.	TGCGCCAGCAGCTTCGGGACACCATCCCTCGAGCAGTACTTC	CASSFGTPSLEQYF
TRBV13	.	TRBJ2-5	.	TGTGCCAGCAGAAGGCAGGAGGTCCAGTACTTC	CASRRQEVQYF
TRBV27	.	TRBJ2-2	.	TGTGCCAGCAGTTGGGCGGGCGGGGAGCTGTTTTTT	CASSWAGGELFF
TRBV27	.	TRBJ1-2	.	TGTGCCAGCAGTTTATCAGCAGGGTTGGATGGCTACACCTTC	CASSLSAGLDGYTF
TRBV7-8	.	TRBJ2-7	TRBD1	TGTGCCAGCAGCCATCCGGGACAGCTAGATTACGAGCAGTACTTC	CASSHPGQLDYEQYF
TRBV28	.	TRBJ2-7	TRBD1	TGTGCCAGCAGTCACCCCTCTGACAGGGTAACTTACGAGCAGTACTTC	CASSHPSDRVTYEQYF
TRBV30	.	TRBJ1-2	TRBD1	TGTGCCTGGAGTCCGCACAGGGGAGGCTACACCTTC	CAWSPHRGGYTF
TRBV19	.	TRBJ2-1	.	TGTGCCAGTAGTGTCTCAGGGGGGAGCGGAGATGAGCAGTTCTTC	CASSVSGGSGDEQFF
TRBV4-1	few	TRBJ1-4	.	TGCGCCAGCAGCCAATATCTCGTTGCAACTAATGAAAAACTGTTTTTT	CASSQYLVATNEKLFF
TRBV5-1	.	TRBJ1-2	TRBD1	TGCGCCAGCAGCTTTGACAGGGATGGCTACACCTTC	CASSFDRDGYTF
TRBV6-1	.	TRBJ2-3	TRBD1	TGTGCCAGCGACAGGGCTGATACGCAGTATTTT	CASDRADTQYF
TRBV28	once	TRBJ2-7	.	TGTGCCAGCAGTCCAACAGGTAGCCACGAGCAGTACTTC	CASSPTGSHEQYF
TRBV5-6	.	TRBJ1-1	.	TGTGCCAGCAGCTTGCAGAACATGAACACTGAAGCTTTCTTT	CASSLQNMNTEAFF
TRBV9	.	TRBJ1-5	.	TGTGCCAGCAGCGCCCAGGGGCATAGCAATCAGCCCCAGCATTTT	CASSAQGHSNQPQHF
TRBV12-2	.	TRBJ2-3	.	TGTGCAAGTCGATACTGGGACAGGGTAGAAACGAAGACGCAGTATTTT	CASRYWDRVETKTQYF
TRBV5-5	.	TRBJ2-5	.	TGTGCCAGCAGTCAGGCGGAGACCCAGTACTTC	CASSQAETQYF
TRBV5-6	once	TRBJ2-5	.	TGTGCCAGCAGCTTGGACAGCAGTCGTGGGACCCAGTACTTC	CASSLDSSRGTQYF
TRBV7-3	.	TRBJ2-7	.	TGTGCCAGCAGTCTTGTTGACGGGGTAGAGCAGTACTTC	CASSLVDGVEQYF